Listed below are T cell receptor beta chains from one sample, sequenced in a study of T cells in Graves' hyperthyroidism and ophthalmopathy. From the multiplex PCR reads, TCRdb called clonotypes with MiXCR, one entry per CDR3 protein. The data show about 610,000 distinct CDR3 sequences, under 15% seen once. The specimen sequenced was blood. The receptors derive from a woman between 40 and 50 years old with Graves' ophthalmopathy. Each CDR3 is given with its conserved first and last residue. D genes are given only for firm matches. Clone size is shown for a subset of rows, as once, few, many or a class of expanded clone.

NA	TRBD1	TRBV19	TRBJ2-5	TGTGCCAGTAGCCTTAGGACAGGGGGCAAACGGGAGACCCAGTACTTC	CASSLRTGGKRETQYF
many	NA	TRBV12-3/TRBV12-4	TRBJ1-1	TGTGCCAGCTCCCCAGGGAAACCTGAAGCTTTCTTT	CASSPGKPEAFF
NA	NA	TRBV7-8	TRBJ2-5	TGTGCCAGCAGCGTCTCGCAAATTGGAGAGACCCAGTACTTC	CASSVSQIGETQYF
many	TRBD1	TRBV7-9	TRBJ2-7	TGTGCCAGCAGCGCCGAGCTGGACAGGGGCTACGAGCAGTACTTC	CASSAELDRGYEQYF
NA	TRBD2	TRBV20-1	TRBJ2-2	TGCAGTGTAGCGGGAGGGCCAGACGGGGAGCTGTTTTTT	CSVAGGPDGELFF
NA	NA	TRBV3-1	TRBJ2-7	TGTGCCAGCAGCCAAGAAATTTTCGATGGTGGATACGAGCAGTACTTC	CASSQEIFDGGYEQYF
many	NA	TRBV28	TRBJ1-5	TGTGCCAGCATTGGGGGGGGTTCTTTAGGCAATCAGCCCCAGCATTTT	CASIGGGSLGNQPQHF
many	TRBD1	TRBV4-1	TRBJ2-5	TGCGCCAGCAGCTTTTCACCCCAAAACAGGGGGGAGACCCAGTACTTC	CASSFSPQNRGETQYF
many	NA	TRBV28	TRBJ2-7	TGTGCCTGCCACTCGAGCTCCTACGAGCAGTACTTC	CACHSSSYEQYF
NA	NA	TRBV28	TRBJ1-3	TGTGCCAGCAGTTTTGGAGGGTGGAACCCGAACACCATATATTTT	CASSFGGWNPNTIYF
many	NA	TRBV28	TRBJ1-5	TGTGCCAGCAGTTTATTGGACAGAACAACCTCGTCCATCAATCAGCCCCAGCATTTT	CASSLLDRTTSSINQPQHF
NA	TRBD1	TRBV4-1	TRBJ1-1	TGCGCCAGCAGCCGCTCCGGGACAGCATACTCTGAAGCTTTCTTT	CASSRSGTAYSEAFF
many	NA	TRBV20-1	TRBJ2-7	TGCAGTGCTAGAGTGGCAGGGGCCTACGAGCAGTACTTC	CSARVAGAYEQYF
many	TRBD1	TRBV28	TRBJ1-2	TGTGCCAGCAGTTTAAGACAGGGGGCTCGTGGCTACACCTTC	CASSLRQGARGYTF
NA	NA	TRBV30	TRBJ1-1	TGTGCCTGGAGTAGGTGGGCCAGGGGGAACACTGAAGCTTTCTTT	CAWSRWARGNTEAFF
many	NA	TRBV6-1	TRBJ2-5	TGTGCCAGCAGGATGGACTCAACGGAGGAGACCCAGTACTTC	CASRMDSTEETQYF
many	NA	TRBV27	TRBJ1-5	TGTGCCAGCAGTTTAATAGGGAATAGCAATCAGCCCCAGCATTTT	CASSLIGNSNQPQHF
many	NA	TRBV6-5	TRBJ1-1	TGTGCCAGCAGTTGGGAAGGGTACACTGAAGCTTTCTTT	CASSWEGYTEAFF
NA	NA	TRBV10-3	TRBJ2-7	TGTGCCATCAGTGAGTCGAATCGACCCGAACCAGCCTACGAGCAGTACTTC	CAISESNRPEPAYEQYF
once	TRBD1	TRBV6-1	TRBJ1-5	TGTGCCAGCACCCCACTACCCGGGACAGGGGATCAGCCCCAGCATTTT	CASTPLPGTGDQPQHF
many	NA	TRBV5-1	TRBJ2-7	TGCGCCAGCAGCCCTTTATTGGACACCTACGAGCAGTACTTC	CASSPLLDTYEQYF
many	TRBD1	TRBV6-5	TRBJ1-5	TGTGCCAGCAGGACAACAGGGGGCATTCAGCCCCAGCATTTT	CASRTTGGIQPQHF
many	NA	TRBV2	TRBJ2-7	TGTGCCAGCAGTGAAGCGGTGGGGGCCTACGAGCAGTACTTC	CASSEAVGAYEQYF
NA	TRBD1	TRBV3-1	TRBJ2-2	TGTGCCAGCCGTACCAACAGGGGGAACGGGGAGCTGTTTTTT	CASRTNRGNGELFF
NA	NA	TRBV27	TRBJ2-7	TGTGCTCCCAGGGAGCCTAAGTGGATCTACGAGCAGTACTTC	CAPREPKWIYEQYF
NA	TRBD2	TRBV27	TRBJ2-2	TGTGCCAGCAGTTTATACCCCCCAGGGAGCGGGAGGACCGGGGAGCTGTTTTTT	CASSLYPPGSGRTGELFF
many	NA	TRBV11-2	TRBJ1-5	TGTGCCAGCAGCTCCGGGGACGGCTCGCCCCAGCATTTT	CASSSGDGSPQHF